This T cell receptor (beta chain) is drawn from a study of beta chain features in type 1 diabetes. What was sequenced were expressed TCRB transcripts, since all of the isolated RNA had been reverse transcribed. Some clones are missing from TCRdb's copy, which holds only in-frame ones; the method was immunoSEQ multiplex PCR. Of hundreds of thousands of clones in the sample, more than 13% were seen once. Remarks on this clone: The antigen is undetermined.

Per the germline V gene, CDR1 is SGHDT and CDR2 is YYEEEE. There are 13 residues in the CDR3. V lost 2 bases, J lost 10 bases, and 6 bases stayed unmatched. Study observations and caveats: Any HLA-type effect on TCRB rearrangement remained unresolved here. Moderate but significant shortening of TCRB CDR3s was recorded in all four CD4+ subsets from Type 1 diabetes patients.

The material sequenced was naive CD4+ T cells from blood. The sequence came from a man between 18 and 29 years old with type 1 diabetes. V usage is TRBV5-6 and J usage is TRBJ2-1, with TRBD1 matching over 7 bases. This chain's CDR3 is CASSFTGEDEQFF. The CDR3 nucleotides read TGTGCCAGCAGCTTTACAGGGGAAGACGAGCAGTTCTTC.